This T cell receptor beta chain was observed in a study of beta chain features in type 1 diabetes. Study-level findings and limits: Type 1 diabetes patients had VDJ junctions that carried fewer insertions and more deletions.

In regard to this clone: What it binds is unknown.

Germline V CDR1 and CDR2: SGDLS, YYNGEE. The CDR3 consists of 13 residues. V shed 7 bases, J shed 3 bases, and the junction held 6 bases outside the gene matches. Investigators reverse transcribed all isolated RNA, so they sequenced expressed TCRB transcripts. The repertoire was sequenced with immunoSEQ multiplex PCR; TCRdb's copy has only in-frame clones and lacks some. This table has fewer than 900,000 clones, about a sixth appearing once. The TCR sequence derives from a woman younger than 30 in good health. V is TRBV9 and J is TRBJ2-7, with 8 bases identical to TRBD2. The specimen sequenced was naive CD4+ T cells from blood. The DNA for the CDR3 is TGTGCCAGCCAAGCGGGAGATGGCTACGAGCAGTACTTC. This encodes CASQAGDGYEQYF.